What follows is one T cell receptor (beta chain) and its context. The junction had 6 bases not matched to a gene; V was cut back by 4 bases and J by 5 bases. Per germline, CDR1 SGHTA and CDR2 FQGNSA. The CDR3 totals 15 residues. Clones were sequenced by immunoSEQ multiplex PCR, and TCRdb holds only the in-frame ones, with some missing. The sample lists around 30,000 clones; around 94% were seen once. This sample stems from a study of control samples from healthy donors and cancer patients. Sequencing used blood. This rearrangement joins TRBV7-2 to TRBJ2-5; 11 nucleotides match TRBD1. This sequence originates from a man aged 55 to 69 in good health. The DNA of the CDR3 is TGTGCCAGCAGCTCCGGGACAGGGGGTAGGGAGACCCAGTACTTC. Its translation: CASSSGTGGRETQYF.